Listed here is a single T cell receptor (beta chain). This specimen comes from a study of chemoradiotherapy in HPV16-positive cancers. V was trimmed by 3 bases and J by 4 bases, leaving 7 bases between them. Germline loops: CDR1 SGDLS, CDR2 YYNGEE. The CDR3 covers 12 residues. Assay used: immunoSEQ multiplex PCR; TCRdb lists only in-frame clones, some missing. Of about 8,600 clones listed, roughly nine tenths were seen once; the top ten hold 11% to 15%. The V gene is TRBV9, the J gene TRBJ2-5, with D unclear. The receptor was isolated from a human donor with HPV-associated anogenital cancer. The sample in question was blood, obtained from a patient who underwent chemoradiotherapy. The CDR3 bases are TGTGCCAGCAGCGGGGTATTAGAGACCCAGTACTTC. It is translated as CASSGVLETQYF.